This T cell receptor (beta chain) emerged from a study of blood T cell repertoires in COVID-19. Study overall: Samples taken during acute and convalescent COVID-19 were collected in the United States, Italy and Spain. PBMCs, B-cell-depleted T cells, or T cells were the source of the cDNA or gDNA that made up the material.

With 1 base clipped from V and 6 bases from J, the junction kept 6 bases outside the gene matches. The CDR3 has 16 amino acids. The germline V gene encodes CDR1 LGHNA and CDR2 YSLEER. A single count supports this clone. Original analysis: Estimation of nucleated cell counts was performed using reference gene primer amplification. The assay was immunoSEQ multiplex PCR, and TCRdb's table has in-frame clones only and misses some. V and J calls and clone size follow that table, whereas D and trimming were derived from the DNA. The table lists 200,000 to 250,000 clones, about 85% of them singletons. Sequenced sample: peripheral blood. This chain connects TRBV4-3 to TRBJ1-4; 9 bases are shared with TRBD1. The TCR comes from a woman aged 60-75 years who had recovered from COVID-19. The CDR3 spells CASSQGSTGGDEKLFF. CDR3 coding DNA: TGCGCCAGCAGCCAAGGTTCGACAGGGGGAGATGAAAAACTGTTTTTT.